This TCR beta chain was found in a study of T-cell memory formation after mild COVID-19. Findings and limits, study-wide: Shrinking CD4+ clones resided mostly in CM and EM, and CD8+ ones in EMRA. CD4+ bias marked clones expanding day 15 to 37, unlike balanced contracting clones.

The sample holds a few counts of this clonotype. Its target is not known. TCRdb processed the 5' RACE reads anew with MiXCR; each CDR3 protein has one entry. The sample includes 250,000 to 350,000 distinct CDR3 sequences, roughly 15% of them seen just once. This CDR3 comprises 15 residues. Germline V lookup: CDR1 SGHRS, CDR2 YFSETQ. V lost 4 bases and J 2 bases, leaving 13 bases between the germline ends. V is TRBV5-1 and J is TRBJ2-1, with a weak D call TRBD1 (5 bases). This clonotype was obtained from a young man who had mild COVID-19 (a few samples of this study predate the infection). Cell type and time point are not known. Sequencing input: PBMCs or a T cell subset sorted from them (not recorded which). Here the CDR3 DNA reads TGCGCCAGCAGCCCCCAGGGTTCGGCCTACAATGAGCAGTTCTTC. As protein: CASSPQGSAYNEQFF.